This T cell receptor (beta chain) emerged from a study of blood T cells in healthy people across ages (dated by TCRdb to 2015 to 2017). About the full investigation: Template switching captured roughly one uniquely barcoded TCR beta cDNA molecule per two T cells in model experiments. Using deep sequencing normalized with unique cDNA molecular identifiers, the study measured how TCR beta repertoire diversity changes with age. Four age groups were formed from the donors: young (average roughly 15 years), middle-aged (around 41), aged (62) and long-lived (around 82). To avoid experimental bias, donors of different ages were randomly spread across the sequencing lanes. The study analyzed two additional independent replicas of 1 million unique cDNA reads from the same blood draw for two donors, one aged 18 to 29 and one aged 80 or older. The paper's findings and limits, for the study overall: Since profiling was done on bulk unsorted PBMCs, naive and antigen-experienced compartments could not be conclusively compared. As age increased, observed TCR beta diversity per million T cells dropped in a roughly linear way, and a significant reduction was already evident by age roughly 36. Compared with the aged group, the long-lived group had more naive CD4+ T cells, fewer expanded clones and increased TCR diversity, suggesting age selection. Estimates of total diversity based on one million sequenced T cells were regarded as lower bounds and as underestimates. The percentage of naive T cells measured by flow cytometry correlated strongly with observed TCR beta diversity. The CMV infection status of donors was not known, potentially confounding age-related changes in expanded clonotypes.

To note about this clonotype: No antigen is known for it. Within one base of it there is no much larger clone, and no base qualities were kept.

V is cut by 2 bases and J by 0 bases, and the space between the germline ends is 12 bases. CDR1 and CDR2, looked up from the germline V gene, are LGHNT and FRNRAP. The CDR3 measures 16 amino acids from cysteine to phenylalanine. Only CDR3 DNA is held: 48 bases, read in frame from base 1. The library was generated by 5' RACE. A second PCR of about 6 to 11 cycles was performed with a sample-barcoded 5' primer and a J-beta primer mix. A template-switch 5' adaptor carrying 12 random nucleotides introduced a unique molecular identifier onto each TCR beta cDNA molecule. Each sample yielded at least 2.5 million CDR3-containing paired-end reads. The Mint cDNA synthesis kit, primed by a TRBC-specific oligonucleotide, was used to synthesize first-strand cDNA from all RNA. All cDNA was treated with uracil-DNA glycosylase and then went through a first 18-cycle PCR with the universal primers M1SS and BC2_uni_R. The source study handled its data this way. For normalization, 1 million high-quality reads, each with a distinct molecular identifier, were randomly selected from each sample. Reads with shared molecular identifiers were discarded instead of being binned into consensus sequences. MiTCR, set to a Q25 quality threshold and the strictest error-elimination algorithm, was used for CDR3 identification, clonotype clustering and error correction. A nonparametric unseen species model with Euler transformation was used to estimate lower-bound total TCR beta diversity. Using fastp trimming at Q25 and MiXCR clonotype assembly, TCRdb reanalyzed the public sequencing data and kept in-frame beta chains. For every CDR3 protein sequence, its rows merge into one entry that carries the most common genes and DNA. These V and J calls originate from TCRdb's pipeline instead of the authors' own analysis. This sample gives around 1,900,000 distinct CDR3 sequences in total; about 39% of them show up just once. The ten largest clonotypes hold roughly 23% of the sample.

The roughly 37 donors, aged about 6 to 95 years, were systemically healthy Caucasian individuals from Russia. Each donor gave ten milliliters of peripheral blood, drawn into EDTA-treated Vacutainer tubes. Ficoll-Paque density-gradient centrifugation was used to isolate PBMCs, with at least 6.5 million per sample. Trizol reagent was used to extract total RNA from the PBMCs, yielding at least 5 micrograms per sample. For every donor, an aliquot of PBMCs went through flow cytometry to measure the percentages of naive CD45RAhigh/CD27high T cells. Here the chain combines TRBV12-5 and TRBJ2-3; the D gene remains uncertain. Sequencing was performed on blood. The source of this sequence is a human donor in good health. Read as DNA, the sequence is TGTGCTAGTGGTTTGACCCGGACGGGTAGCACAGATACGCAGTATTTT. This sequence encodes CASGLTRTGSTDTQYF.